The TCR beta chain under discussion was sequenced for a study of shared clonotypes between healthy human individuals. General observations from the study: Some clonotypes were shared by all four sorted-subset donors, while others were not shared. The non-shared ones had lower generation probabilities than the shared ones.

Points on this clone: No antigen is known for it.

CDR1 SGHTA and CDR2 FQGNSA come from the germline V gene. CDR3 length equals 15 residues. Trimming shortened V by 6 bases and J by 4 bases, and 16 bases separated the two germline ends. Sequenced by immunoSEQ multiplex PCR; TCRdb stores in-frame clones only, minus some. The data contain fewer than 2.5 million clones, 80% to 95% of them singletons. This TCR was sampled from a man aged 18 to 30 in good health. Some clones in this sample may be carry-over from other donors' samples. The sample comprised naive CD4+ T cells from PBMCs. The subset here: CD45RA+ positively selected. The chain uses TRBV7-2 and TRBJ1-3, with D possibly TRBD1 on 6 matching bases. The CDR3 sequence: CASSKAGGPGNTIYF. The CDR3 DNA sequence: TGTGCCAGCAGTAAAGCGGGGGGCCCAGGAAACACCATATATTTT.